A single T cell receptor (beta chain) is shown here with its context. The table came from immunoSEQ multiplex PCR; TCRdb's copy has only in-frame clones and leaves some out. The table has fewer than 300,000 clones, just over 85% seen once. Trimming pared 2 bases from V and 0 bases from J, leaving 4 bases between. CDR1 and CDR2 (germline): MNHNS, SASEGT. The CDR3 is made up of 13 amino acids. These data come from a study of blood T cell repertoires in COVID-19. Study summary: The United States, Italy and Spain provided the acute and convalescent COVID-19 samples.

The Seattle patients, enrolled during active infection, were followed longitudinally. Sample: peripheral blood. This receptor was obtained from a man aged 50 or older with COVID-19, enrolled during active disease. The chain couples TRBV6-1 to TRBJ1-1; D unresolved. The chain's CDR3 is CASSELLNTEAFF. DNA of the CDR3: TGTGCCAGCAGTGAACTGTTGAACACTGAAGCTTTCTTT.